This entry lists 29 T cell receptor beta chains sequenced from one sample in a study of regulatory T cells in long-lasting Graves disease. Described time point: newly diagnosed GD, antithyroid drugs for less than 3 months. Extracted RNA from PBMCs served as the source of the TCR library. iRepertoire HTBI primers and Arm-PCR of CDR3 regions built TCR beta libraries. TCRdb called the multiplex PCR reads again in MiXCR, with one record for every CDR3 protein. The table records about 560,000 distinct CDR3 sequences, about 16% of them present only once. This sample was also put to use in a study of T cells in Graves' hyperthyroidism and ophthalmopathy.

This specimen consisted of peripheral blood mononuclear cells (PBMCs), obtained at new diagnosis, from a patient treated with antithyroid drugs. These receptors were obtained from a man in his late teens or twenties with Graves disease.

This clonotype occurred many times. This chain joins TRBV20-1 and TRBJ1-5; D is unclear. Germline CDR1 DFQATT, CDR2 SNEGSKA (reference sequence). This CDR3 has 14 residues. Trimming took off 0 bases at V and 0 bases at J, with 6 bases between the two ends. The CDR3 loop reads CSAREGNSNQPQHF. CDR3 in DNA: TGCAGTGCTAGAGAGGGCAATAGCAATCAGCCCCAGCATTTT.

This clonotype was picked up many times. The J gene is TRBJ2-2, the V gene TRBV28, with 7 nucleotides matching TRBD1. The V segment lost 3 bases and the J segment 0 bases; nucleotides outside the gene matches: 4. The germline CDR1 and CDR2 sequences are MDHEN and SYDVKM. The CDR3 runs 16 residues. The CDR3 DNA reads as TGTGCCAGCAGTTTTCGGCAGGGGGCGAACACCGGGGAGCTGTTTTTT. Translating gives CASSFRQGANTGELFF.

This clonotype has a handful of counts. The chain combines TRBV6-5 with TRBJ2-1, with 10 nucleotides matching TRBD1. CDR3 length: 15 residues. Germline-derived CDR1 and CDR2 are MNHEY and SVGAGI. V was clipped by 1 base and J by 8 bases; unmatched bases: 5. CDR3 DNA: TGTGCCAGCAGTTACTTCAGACAGGGGGCGGATGAGCAGTTCTTC. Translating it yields CASSYFRQGADEQFF.

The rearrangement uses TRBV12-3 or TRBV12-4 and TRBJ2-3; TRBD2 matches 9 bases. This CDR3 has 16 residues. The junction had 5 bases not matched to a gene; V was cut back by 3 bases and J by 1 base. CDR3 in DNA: TGTGCCAGCAGTTTTAGCGGGAGCCTCCGCACAGATACGCAGTATTTT. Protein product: CASSFSGSLRTDTQYF.

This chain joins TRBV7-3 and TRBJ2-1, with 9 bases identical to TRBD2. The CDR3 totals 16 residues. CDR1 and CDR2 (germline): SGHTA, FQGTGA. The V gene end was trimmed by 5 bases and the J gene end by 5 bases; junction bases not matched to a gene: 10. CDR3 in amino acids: CASSLQGGRAHNEQFF. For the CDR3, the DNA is TGTGCCAGCAGCCTTCAGGGCGGGAGGGCCCACAATGAGCAGTTCTTC.

CDR3 region: CASSISDRVFQPQHF. The CDR3 nucleotides read TGTGCCAGTAGTATTAGTGACAGGGTATTTCAGCCCCAGCATTTT. The chain links TRBV19 to TRBJ1-5; 7 bases are a match to TRBD1. With V trimmed by 3 bases and J by 6 bases, 8 bases remained unmatched. The V gene's germline CDR1 is LNHDA and CDR2 SQIVND (reference sequence). The CDR3 is 15 residues long.

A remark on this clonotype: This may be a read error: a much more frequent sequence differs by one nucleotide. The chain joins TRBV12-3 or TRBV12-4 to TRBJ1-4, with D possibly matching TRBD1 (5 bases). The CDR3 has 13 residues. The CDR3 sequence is CASRGDSNEELFF. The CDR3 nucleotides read TGTGCCAGCAGGGGGGATTCCAATGAAGAACTGTTTTTT.

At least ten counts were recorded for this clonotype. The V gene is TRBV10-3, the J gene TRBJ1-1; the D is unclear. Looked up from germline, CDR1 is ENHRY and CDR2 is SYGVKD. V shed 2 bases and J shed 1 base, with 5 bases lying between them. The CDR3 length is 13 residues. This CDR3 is CAISEPGNTEAFF. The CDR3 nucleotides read TGTGCCATCAGTGAGCCAGGGAACACTGAAGCTTTCTTT.

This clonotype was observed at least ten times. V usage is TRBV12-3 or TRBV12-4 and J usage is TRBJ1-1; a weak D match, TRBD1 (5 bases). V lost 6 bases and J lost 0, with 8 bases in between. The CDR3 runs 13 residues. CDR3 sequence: CASRATVNTEAFF. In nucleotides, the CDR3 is TGTGCCAGCAGGGCGACAGTGAACACTGAAGCTTTCTTT.

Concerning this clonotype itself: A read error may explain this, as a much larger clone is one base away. CDR3 nucleotides: TGTGCCAGCAGTTACTCAGGACTAGCGGGAGACGAGCAGTTCTTC. Amino acid sequence: CASSYSGLAGDEQFF. V gene TRBV6-2 or TRBV6-3 combines with J gene TRBJ2-1; 13 nucleotides line up with TRBD2. Per germline, CDR1 MNHEY and CDR2 SVGEGT. CDR3 size: 15 residues. Germline trimming cut 0 bases from V and 10 bases from J; bases unmatched to any gene: 3.

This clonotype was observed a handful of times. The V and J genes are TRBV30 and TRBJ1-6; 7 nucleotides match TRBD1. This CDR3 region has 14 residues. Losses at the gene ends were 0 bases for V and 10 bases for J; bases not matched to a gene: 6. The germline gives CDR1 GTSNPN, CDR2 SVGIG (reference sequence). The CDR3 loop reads CAWSVGQAKSPLHF. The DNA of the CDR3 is TGTGCCTGGAGTGTAGGACAGGCGAAATCACCCCTCCACTTT.

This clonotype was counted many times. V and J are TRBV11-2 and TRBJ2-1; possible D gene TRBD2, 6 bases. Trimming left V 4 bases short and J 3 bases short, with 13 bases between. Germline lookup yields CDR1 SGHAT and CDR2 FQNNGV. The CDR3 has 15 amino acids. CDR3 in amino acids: CASSSVVGLYNEQFF. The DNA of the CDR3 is TGTGCCAGCAGCTCCGTCGTGGGACTCTACAATGAGCAGTTCTTC.

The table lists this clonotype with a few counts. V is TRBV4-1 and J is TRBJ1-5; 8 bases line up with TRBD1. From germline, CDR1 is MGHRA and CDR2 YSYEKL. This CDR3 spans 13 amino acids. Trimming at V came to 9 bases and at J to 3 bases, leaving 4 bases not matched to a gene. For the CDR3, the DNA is TGCGCCAGTACGGGACAGGTCAATCAGCCCCAGCATTTT. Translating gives CASTGQVNQPQHF.

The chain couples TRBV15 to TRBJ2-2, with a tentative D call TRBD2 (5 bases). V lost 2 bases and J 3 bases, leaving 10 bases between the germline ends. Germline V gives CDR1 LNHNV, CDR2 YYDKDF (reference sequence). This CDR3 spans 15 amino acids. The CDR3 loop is CATSRPDGDTGELFF. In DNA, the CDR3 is TGTGCCACCAGCAGACCTGACGGGGACACCGGGGAGCTGTTTTTT.

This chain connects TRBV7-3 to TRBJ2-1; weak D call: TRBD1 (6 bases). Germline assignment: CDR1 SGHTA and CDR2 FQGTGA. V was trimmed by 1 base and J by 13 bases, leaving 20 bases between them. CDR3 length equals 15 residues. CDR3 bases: TGTGCCAGCAGCTTAAACATGGAGGTCAGGGGACCTCAGTTCTTC. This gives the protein CASSLNMEVRGPQFF.

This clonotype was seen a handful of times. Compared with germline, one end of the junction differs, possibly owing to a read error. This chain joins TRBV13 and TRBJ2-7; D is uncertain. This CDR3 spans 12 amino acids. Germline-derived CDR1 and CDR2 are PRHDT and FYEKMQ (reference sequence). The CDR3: CAGSTNPYEQYF. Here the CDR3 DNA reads TGTGCCGGCAGCACGAACCCCTACGAGCAGTACTTC.

CDR3 sequence (DNA): TGTGCCAGTAGTATCGGGGGAGCGGGGAACACCGGGGAGCTGTTTTTT. As protein: CASSIGGAGNTGELFF. The rearrangement joins TRBV19 to TRBJ2-2; D is possibly TRBD2 (6 bases). CDR3 length: 16 amino acids. In germline, CDR1 is LNHDA, CDR2 SQIVND (reference sequence). Trimming pared 3 bases from V and 1 base from J, leaving 12 bases between. Looking up the rest from reference TRBV19 and TRBJ2-2 gives the full variable domain: DGGITQSPKYLFRKEGQNVTLSCEQNLNHDAMYWYRQDPGQGLRLIYYSQIVNDFQKGDIAEGYSVSREKKESFPLTVTSAQKNPTAFYLCASSIGGAGNTGELFFGEGSRLTVL.

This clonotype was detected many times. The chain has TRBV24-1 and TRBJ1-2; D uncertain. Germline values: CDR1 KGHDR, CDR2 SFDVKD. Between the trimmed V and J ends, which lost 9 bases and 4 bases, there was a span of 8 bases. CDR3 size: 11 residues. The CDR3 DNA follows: TGTGCCACCCCTGTCGGCTATGGCTACACCTTC. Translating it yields CATPVGYGYTF.

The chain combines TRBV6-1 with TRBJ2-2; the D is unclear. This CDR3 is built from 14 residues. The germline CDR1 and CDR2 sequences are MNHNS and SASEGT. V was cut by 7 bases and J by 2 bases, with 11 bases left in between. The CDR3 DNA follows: TGTGCCAGCAATGCTAGTCCAAACACCGGGGAGCTGTTTTTT. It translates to CASNASPNTGELFF.

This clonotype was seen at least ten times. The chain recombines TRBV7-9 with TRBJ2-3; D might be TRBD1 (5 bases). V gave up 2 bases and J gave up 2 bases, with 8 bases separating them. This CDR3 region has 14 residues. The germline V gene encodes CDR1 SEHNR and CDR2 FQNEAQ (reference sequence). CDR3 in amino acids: CASSLLGDTDTQYF. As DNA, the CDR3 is TGTGCCAGCAGCTTACTAGGGGACACAGATACGCAGTATTTT.

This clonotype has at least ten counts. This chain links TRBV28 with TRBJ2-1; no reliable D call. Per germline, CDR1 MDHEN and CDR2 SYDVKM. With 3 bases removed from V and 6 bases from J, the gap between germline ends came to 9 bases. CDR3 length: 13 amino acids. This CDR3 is CASSLVLANEQFF. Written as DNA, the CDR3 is TGTGCCAGCAGTTTGGTCTTGGCCAATGAGCAGTTCTTC.

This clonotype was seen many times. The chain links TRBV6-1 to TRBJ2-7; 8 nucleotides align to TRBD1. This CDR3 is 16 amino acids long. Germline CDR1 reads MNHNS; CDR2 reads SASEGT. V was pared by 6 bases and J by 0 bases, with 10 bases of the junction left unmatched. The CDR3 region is CASRGYRQGSSYEQYF. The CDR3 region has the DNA TGTGCCAGCAGGGGTTACCGACAGGGGAGCTCCTACGAGCAGTACTTC.

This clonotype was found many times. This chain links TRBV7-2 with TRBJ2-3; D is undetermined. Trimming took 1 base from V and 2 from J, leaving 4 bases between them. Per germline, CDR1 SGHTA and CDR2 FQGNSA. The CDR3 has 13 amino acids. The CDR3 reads CASSLGYTDTQYF. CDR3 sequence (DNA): TGTGCCAGCAGCTTAGGGTACACAGATACGCAGTATTTT.

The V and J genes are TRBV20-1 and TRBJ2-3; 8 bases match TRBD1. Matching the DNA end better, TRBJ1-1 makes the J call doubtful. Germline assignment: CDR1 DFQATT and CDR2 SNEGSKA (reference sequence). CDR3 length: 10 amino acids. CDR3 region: CSATGGKAFF. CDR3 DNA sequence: TGCAGTGCAACAGGGGGTAAGGCTTTCTTT.

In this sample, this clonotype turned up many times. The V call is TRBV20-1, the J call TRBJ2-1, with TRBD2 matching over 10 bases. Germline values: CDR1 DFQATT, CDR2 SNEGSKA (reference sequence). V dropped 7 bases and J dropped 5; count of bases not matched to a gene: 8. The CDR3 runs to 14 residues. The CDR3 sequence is CSGFLAGVDNEQFF. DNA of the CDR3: TGCAGTGGTTTTCTAGCGGGAGTCGACAATGAGCAGTTCTTC.

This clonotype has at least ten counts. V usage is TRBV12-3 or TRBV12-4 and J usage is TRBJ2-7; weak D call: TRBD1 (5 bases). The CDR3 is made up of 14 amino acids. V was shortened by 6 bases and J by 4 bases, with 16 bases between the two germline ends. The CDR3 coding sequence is TGTGCCAGCAGACCATCCGACAGCCTATACGAGCAGTACTTC. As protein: CASRPSDSLYEQYF.

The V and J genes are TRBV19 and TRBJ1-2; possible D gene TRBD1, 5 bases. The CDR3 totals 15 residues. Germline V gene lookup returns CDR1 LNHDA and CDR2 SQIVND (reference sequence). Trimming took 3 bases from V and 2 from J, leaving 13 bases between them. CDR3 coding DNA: TGTGCCAGTAGTATCCATGGGGCAGGGAACTATGGCTACACCTTC. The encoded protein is CASSIHGAGNYGYTF. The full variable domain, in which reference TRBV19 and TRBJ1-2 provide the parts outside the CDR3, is DGGITQSPKYLFRKEGQNVTLSCEQNLNHDAMYWYRQDPGQGLRLIYYSQIVNDFQKGDIAEGYSVSREKKESFPLTVTSAQKNPTAFYLCASSIHGAGNYGYTFGSGTRLTVV.

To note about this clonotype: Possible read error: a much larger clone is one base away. DNA of the CDR3: TGTGCCAGCAGGGTCACCTCCAATCAGCCCCAGCATTTT. Encoded protein: CASRVTSNQPQHF. The rearrangement uses TRBV28 and TRBJ1-5; no clear D gene. Germline V gene sequence: CDR1 MDHEN, CDR2 SYDVKM. The CDR3 contains 13 residues. The V end was cut by 6 bases, the J end by 3 bases, with 9 bases between.

This CDR3 reads CASSLYGDRVGTEAFF. In nucleotides, the CDR3 is TGTGCCAGCAGCCTCTACGGGGACAGGGTAGGCACTGAAGCTTTCTTT. The chain is built from TRBV7-8 and TRBJ1-1; 9 bases are a match to TRBD1. Germline V gene data show CDR1 as SGHVS and CDR2 as FQNEAQ. The CDR3 consists of 16 residues. V shed 5 bases, J shed 4 bases, and the junction held 11 bases outside the gene matches.